This TCR beta chain stems from a study of CXCR3-negative and CXCR3-positive naive CD8 T cells. Germline V CDR1 and CDR2: SGHTA, FQGNSA. The CDR3 has 14 residues. A remark on this clonotype: Its antigen is not identified.

General observations from the study: CXCR3-expressing naive cells carried TRB CDR3s more hydrophobic than those of CXCR3-negative naive cells.

5' RACE that incorporated UMI labels was used to prepare the TRB cDNA libraries. One entry per CDR3 protein, without DNA, is what TCRdb gives after re-calling the 5' RACE reads. This repertoire comprises about 150,000 distinct CDR3 sequences; its ten largest clones make up about 0.48%. The chain has TRBV7-2 and TRBJ1-1. Material: naive CXCR3+ CD8+ T cells from blood. Subset denoted: CD45RO-CCR7+CD27+CD95- naive CD8+ T cells expressing CXCR3 (TNR3+). This TCR derives from a human donor in good health. Some clones in this sample may be carry-over from other donors' samples. The CDR3 protein is CASSLGVQGLEAFF. The variable domain in full, completed from reference TRBV7-2 and TRBJ1-1, reads GAGVSQSPSNKVTEKGKDVELRCDPISGHTALYWYRQSLGQGLEFLIYFQGNSAPDKSGLPSDRFSAERTGGSVSTLTIQRTQQEDSAVYLCASSLGVQGLEAFFGQGTRLTVV.